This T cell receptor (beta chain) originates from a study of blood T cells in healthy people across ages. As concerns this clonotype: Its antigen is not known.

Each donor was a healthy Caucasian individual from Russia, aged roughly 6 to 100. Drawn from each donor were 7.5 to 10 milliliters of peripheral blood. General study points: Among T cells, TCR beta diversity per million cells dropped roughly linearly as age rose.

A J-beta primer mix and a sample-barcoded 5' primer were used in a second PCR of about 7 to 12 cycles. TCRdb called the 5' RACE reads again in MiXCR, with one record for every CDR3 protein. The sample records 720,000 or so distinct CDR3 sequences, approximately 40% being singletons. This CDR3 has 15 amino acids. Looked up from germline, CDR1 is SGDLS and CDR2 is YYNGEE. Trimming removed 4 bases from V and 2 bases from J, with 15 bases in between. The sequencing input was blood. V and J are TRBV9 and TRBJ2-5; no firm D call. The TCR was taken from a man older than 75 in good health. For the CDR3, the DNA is TGTGCCAGCAGCCCAAGGCACAGCCGTCAAGAGACCCAGTACTTC. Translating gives CASSPRHSRQETQYF.